Below are 31 T cell receptor beta chains sequenced from a single sample in a study of siplizumab effects on memory and regulatory T cells. Profiling relied on immunoSEQ multiplex PCR, and the TCRdb table lists in-frame clones only, not all of them. This table has over 85,000 clones, around 90% appearing once. What was sequenced was CD4+ T cells sorted from blood. All receptors derive from a human donor in good health.

This chain joins TRBV19 and TRBJ1-1, with 8 bases that match TRBD1. The CDR3 spans 13 residues. The V and J ends lost 5 bases and 7 bases, in that order; junction bases with no gene match: 6. Germline V CDR1 and CDR2: LNHDA, SQIVND (reference sequence). In nucleotides, the CDR3 is TGTGCCAGTAGTTCCGGGACAGGCAGTGAAGCTTTCTTT. The encoded protein is CASSSGTGSEAFF. Full variable domain (remainder filled in from reference TRBV19 and TRBJ1-1): DGGITQSPKYLFRKEGQNVTLSCEQNLNHDAMYWYRQDPGQGLRLIYYSQIVNDFQKGDIAEGYSVSREKKESFPLTVTSAQKNPTAFYLCASSSGTGSEAFFGQGTRLTVV.

The J gene is TRBJ1-4, the V gene TRBV7-2; weak D call: TRBD1 (5 bases). CDR1 and CDR2 (germline): SGHTA, FQGNSA. The CDR3 is 15 residues long. The V end was cut by 1 base, the J end by 7 bases, with 13 bases between. This CDR3 reads CASSLGFRGGEKLFF. The CDR3 DNA sequence: TGTGCCAGCAGCTTAGGGTTTCGGGGGGGTGAAAAACTGTTTTTT. The entire variable domain, with the rest obtained from reference TRBV7-2 and TRBJ1-4, is as follows: GAGVSQSPSNKVTEKGKDVELRCDPISGHTALYWYRQSLGQGLEFLIYFQGNSAPDKSGLPSDRFSAERTGGSVSTLTIQRTQQEDSAVYLCASSLGFRGGEKLFFGSGTQLSVL.

V gene TRBV5-6 combines with J gene TRBJ2-5; D is unclear. The end of the DNA is better explained by TRBJ2-7, so the J call may be wrong. The CDR3 covers 14 residues. Per germline, CDR1 SGHDT and CDR2 YYEEEE. The CDR3 DNA reads TGTGCCAGCAGCCTAGTAGGAGCGTACTACGAGCAGTACTTC. Translation: CASSLVGAYYEQYF.

V is TRBV29-1 and J is TRBJ1-1; 7 bases are shared with TRBD1. This CDR3 has 14 amino acids. The J segment lost 5 bases and the V segment lost 7 bases, leaving 13 bases of the junction unmatched. Germline assignment: CDR1 SQVTM and CDR2 ANQGSEA. This chain's CDR3 is CSGETGLGVTEAFF. DNA of the CDR3: TGCAGCGGGGAGACAGGGTTAGGTGTAACTGAAGCTTTCTTT.

The chain recombines TRBV15 with TRBJ2-5; tentatively, D is TRBD2 (5 bases). Germline V gene sequence: CDR1 LNHNV, CDR2 YYDKDF (reference sequence). V was shortened by 0 bases and J by 5 bases, with 13 bases between the two germline ends. There are 15 residues in the CDR3. CDR3 protein: CATSRDIPSSETQYF. CDR3 bases: TGTGCCACCAGCAGAGATATACCTAGCTCGGAGACCCAGTACTTC.

Remarks on this clone: Germline and junction disagree at one end, which may indicate a read error. The chain employs TRBV27 and TRBJ2-7; 12 bases agree with TRBD2. Germline lookup yields CDR1 MNHEY and CDR2 SMNVEV (reference sequence). There are 14 residues in the CDR3. CDR3 sequence (DNA): TGTGCCAGCAGCCAAAGGGACCTAGCGGGAGGGCTGGACTTC. It specifies CASSQRDLAGGLDF.

The chain uses TRBV5-6 and TRBJ2-5; 8 bases are a match to TRBD1. CDR1 is SGHDT, CDR2 YYEEEE, per germline. With V trimmed by 4 bases and J by 5 bases, 10 bases remained unmatched. The CDR3 is 15 residues long. CDR3 region: CASSMRTGSEETQYF. DNA for the CDR3: TGTGCCAGCAGCATGAGGACAGGGTCGGAGGAGACCCAGTACTTC.

The chain recombines TRBV10-3 with TRBJ1-5, with 9 bases fitting TRBD1. The CDR3 is 15 residues long. The V and J ends lost 3 bases and 5 bases, in that order; junction bases with no gene match: 5. The germline CDR1 and CDR2 sequences are ENHRY and SYGVKD. CDR3 DNA sequence: TGTGCCATCAGTGAAGGGACAGGGAAGGATCAGCCCCAGCATTTT. Translating gives CAISEGTGKDQPQHF.

This clone was counted between two and nine times. The V call is TRBV5-1, the J call TRBJ1-4; TRBD1 is a possible D gene (5 bases). Per germline, CDR1 SGHRS and CDR2 YFSETQ. V was shortened by 0 bases and J by 6 bases, with 12 bases between the two germline ends. This CDR3 spans 15 amino acids. The CDR3 spells CASSLDGTRDEKLFF. CDR3 nucleotides: TGCGCCAGCAGCTTGGACGGGACTCGGGATGAAAAACTGTTTTTT.

This clone was recorded a few times. The chain uses TRBV15 and TRBJ1-1; D gene uncertain. Trimming took off 9 bases at V and 3 bases at J, with 11 bases between the two ends. Germline CDR1 and CDR2: LNHNV and YYDKDF (reference sequence). The CDR3 covers 12 residues. This CDR3 reads CATSTEDTEAFF. The DNA of the CDR3 is TGTGCCACAAGTACAGAGGACACTGAAGCTTTCTTT.

The chain links TRBV28 to TRBJ2-4, with 8 positions matching TRBD1. This CDR3 is 14 amino acids long. Germline CDR1 reads MDHEN; CDR2 reads SYDVKM. The ends lost 6 bases at V and 6 bases at J; junction bases unmatched: 7. The CDR3 loop is CASRSRGRGNIQYF. As DNA, the CDR3 is TGTGCCAGCAGGAGCAGGGGGCGCGGAAACATTCAGTACTTC.

This chain links TRBV6-5 with TRBJ1-3, with unresolved D. CDR1 and CDR2 (germline): MNHEY, SVGAGI. The length of the CDR3 is 14 residues. The V end lost 6 bases, the J end lost 4 bases, and 13 bases lay between the germline ends. The CDR3 region is CASSQGFSGNTIYF. The DNA of the CDR3 is TGTGCCAGCAGCCAAGGGTTTTCAGGAAACACCATATATTTT.

The rearrangement uses TRBV2 and TRBJ2-3; D not resolved. This CDR3 is built from 14 residues. The ends were cut back, 4 bases at V and 3 bases at J, with 11 bases in the middle. The germline V gene encodes CDR1 SNHLY and CDR2 FYNNEI. Here the CDR3 DNA reads TGTGCCAGCAGTGGGATCGGGTTAACAGATACGCAGTATTTT. As protein: CASSGIGLTDTQYF.

The chain links TRBV7-8 to TRBJ2-7, with D possibly called TRBD1 or TRBD2 (5 bases each). V lost 2 bases to trimming and J lost 5 bases, with 10 bases between them. The CDR3 contains 13 residues. Germline values: CDR1 SGHVS, CDR2 FQNEAQ. CDR3 region: CASSLLGVDEQYF. The CDR3, as DNA: TGTGCCAGCAGCTTATTGGGGGTCGACGAGCAGTACTTC.

V usage is TRBV19 and J usage is TRBJ2-3; possible D gene TRBD2, 5 bases. Germline V lookup: CDR1 LNHDA, CDR2 SQIVND (reference sequence). The V and J ends lost 5 bases and 0 bases respectively, with 18 bases between them. This CDR3 comprises 17 residues. The CDR3: CASSGGGHGASTDTQYF. The CDR3 DNA reads TGTGCCAGTAGTGGCGGCGGGCACGGAGCTAGCACAGATACGCAGTATTTT.

The chain couples TRBV9 to TRBJ2-6; 7 bases line up with TRBD1. The CDR3 consists of 18 residues. V gave up 0 bases and J gave up 0 bases; unmatched junction bases: 6. Germline V CDR1 and CDR2: SGDLS, YYNGEE. The CDR3 region has the DNA TGTGCCAGCAGCGTAGGGAAGTCAGGGGGCTCTGGGGCCAACGTCCTGACTTTC. As protein: CASSVGKSGGSGANVLTF.

CDR3 bases: TGCGCCAGCAGCCTGCTGGGTAGTAAGGAAAAACTGTTTTTT. Residues: CASSLLGSKEKLFF. The chain recombines TRBV4-1 with TRBJ1-4; no clear D. This CDR3 is 14 amino acids long. Trimming removed 4 bases at V and 8 bases at J, with 14 bases between. CDR1 and CDR2 from the germline V gene are MGHRA and YSYEKL.

The chain couples TRBV21-1 to TRBJ1-5. TRBV21-1 is marked as a pseudogene. The CDR3 is 10 amino acids. The CDR3 sequence: CASRYPPQHF. Written as DNA, the CDR3 is TGTGCCAGCAGATACCCCCCCCAGCATTTT.

The chain combines TRBV2 with TRBJ2-3; 14 nucleotides align to TRBD2. Trimming took 6 bases from V and 5 from J; bases not matched to a gene: 10. This CDR3 spans 17 amino acids. Germline CDR1 and CDR2: SNHLY and FYNNEI. The CDR3 DNA sequence: TGTGCCAGCAGCCTAACGAGACTAGCGGGAGGGGTAGATACGCAGTATTTT. Translation gives CASSLTRLAGGVDTQYF.

This chain connects TRBV25-1 to TRBJ2-3; 7 bases fit TRBD2. Losses at the gene ends were 10 bases for V and 4 bases for J; bases not matched to a gene: 8. The CDR3 has 13 residues. Germline loops: CDR1 MGHDK, CDR2 SYGVNS. The CDR3, as DNA: TGTGCCACTCGTGCGGGAGTAGCAGATACGCAGTATTTT. Residues: CATRAGVADTQYF.

The chain employs TRBV11-1 and TRBJ2-2; TRBD2 matches at 8 bases. The CDR3 is 16 residues long. Germline assignment: CDR1 SGHAT and CDR2 FQDESV (reference sequence). V shed 4 bases, J shed 5 bases, and the junction held 9 bases outside the gene matches. CDR3: CASSSGLVGGTGELFF. The CDR3 DNA follows: TGTGCCAGCAGCTCGGGACTAGTAGGTGGGACCGGGGAGCTGTTTTTT.

The V gene is TRBV11-3, the J gene TRBJ2-5; 10 nucleotides align to TRBD2. The DNA end lines up better with TRBJ2-7; the J call may be wrong. The CDR3 is made up of 15 amino acids. The germline V gene has CDR1 SGHNT and CDR2 YENEEA. The CDR3 loop is CASSPTGLAIREQYF. The CDR3, as DNA: TGTGCCAGCAGCCCTACGGGACTAGCGATACGCGAGCAGTACTTC.

The chain is built from TRBV6-6 and TRBJ1-1; no firm D call. The CDR3 runs 12 residues. Trimming removed 2 bases at V and 7 bases at J, with 8 bases between. Germline CDR1 reads MNHNY; CDR2 reads SVGAGI (reference sequence). The CDR3 here is CASSYPEFEAFF. The CDR3, as DNA: TGTGCCAGCAGTTACCCCGAGTTTGAAGCTTTCTTT.

V and J are TRBV7-8 and TRBJ1-1; tentatively, D is TRBD1 (6 bases). The V gene's germline CDR1 is SGHVS and CDR2 FQNEAQ. V gave up 3 bases and J gave up 6 bases, with 11 bases separating them. The length of the CDR3 is 13 residues. The CDR3 here is CASSFQGTAEAFF. The CDR3 DNA sequence: TGTGCCAGCAGCTTCCAGGGGACGGCTGAAGCTTTCTTT.

This clone has a handful of counts. This chain links TRBV30 with TRBJ1-5; no firm D call. Looked up from germline, CDR1 is GTSNPN and CDR2 is SVGIG (reference sequence). Trimming stripped 2 bases from V and 6 bases from J, with 11 bases between. The CDR3 runs to 13 residues. CDR3 in amino acids: CAWSSGEGQPQHF. The CDR3, as DNA: TGTGCCTGGAGTTCAGGAGAGGGTCAGCCCCAGCATTTT.

V and J are TRBV18 and TRBJ2-7; D could derive from TRBD1 or TRBD2 (5 bases each). Germline CDR1 and CDR2: KGHSH and LQKENI. The CDR3 is 16 residues long. Trimming shortened V by 2 bases and J by 2 bases, and 16 bases separated the two germline ends. The CDR3 DNA reads TGTGCCAGCTCACCAGTTGAAAGGGACCCTACCTACGAGCAGTACTTC. Its translation: CASSPVERDPTYEQYF.

The chain links TRBV27 to TRBJ2-1; no clear D. Germline V gene data show CDR1 as MNHEY and CDR2 as SMNVEV (reference sequence). The CDR3 runs 18 residues. V dropped 0 bases and J dropped 6 bases, with 21 bases sitting between them. In DNA, the CDR3 is TGTGCCAGCAGTTTATCCACCTATGAATCCACATCAACCAATGAGCAGTTCTTC. This gives the protein CASSLSTYESTSTNEQFF.

CDR3: CASSGDRDGETQYF. The CDR3 DNA is TGTGCCAGTAGTGGGGACAGAGACGGAGAGACCCAGTACTTC. The chain links TRBV19 to TRBJ2-5; TRBD1 matches 7 bases. The CDR3 totals 14 residues. The V segment lost 5 bases and the J segment 4 bases; nucleotides outside the gene matches: 7. Looked up from germline, CDR1 is LNHDA and CDR2 is SQIVND (reference sequence).

The chain uses TRBV19 and TRBJ1-1; the match to TRBD1 covers 8 bases. The CDR3 covers 15 residues. V shed 4 bases and J 2 bases; nucleotides not matched to a gene: 6. The V gene's germline CDR1 is LNHDA and CDR2 SQIVND (reference sequence). The CDR3 DNA reads TGTGCCAGTAGTACTTCCCCAGGGGGCAACACTGAAGCTTTCTTT. The encoded protein is CASSTSPGGNTEAFF.

The gene calls are TRBV2 and TRBJ2-7; no clear D gene. The CDR3 consists of 13 residues. CDR1 is SNHLY and CDR2 is FYNNEI in the germline V gene. Between the trimmed V and J ends, which lost 3 bases and 5 bases, there was a span of 11 bases. The CDR3, as DNA: TGTGCCAGCAGTGATTTCCCTTCGGACGAGCAGTACTTC. Protein: CASSDFPSDEQYF.

The chain couples TRBV6-5 to TRBJ2-7; TRBD1 matches 7 bases. With 5 bases clipped from V and 4 bases from J, the junction kept 11 bases outside the gene matches. Germline V gene sequence: CDR1 MNHEY, CDR2 SVGAGI. The length of the CDR3 is 15 residues. CDR3 sequence (DNA): TGTGCCAGCAGTAGAGGGACAGCTAGACGTTACGAGCAGTACTTC. Its protein product is CASSRGTARRYEQYF.